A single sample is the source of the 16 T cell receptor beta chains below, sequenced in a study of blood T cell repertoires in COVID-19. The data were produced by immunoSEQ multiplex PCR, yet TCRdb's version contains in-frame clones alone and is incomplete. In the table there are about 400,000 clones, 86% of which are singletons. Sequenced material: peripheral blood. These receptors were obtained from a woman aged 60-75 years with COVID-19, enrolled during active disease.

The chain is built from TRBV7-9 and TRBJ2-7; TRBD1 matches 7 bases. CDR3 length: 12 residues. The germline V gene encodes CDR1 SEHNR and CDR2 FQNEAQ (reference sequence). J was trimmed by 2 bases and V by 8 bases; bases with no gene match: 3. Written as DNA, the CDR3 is TGTGCCAGCGGTCAGGGGGCCTACGAGCAGTACTTC. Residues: CASGQGAYEQYF. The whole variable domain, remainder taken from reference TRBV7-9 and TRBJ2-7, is DTGVSQNPRHKITKRGQNVTFRCDPISEHNRLYWYRQTLGQGPEFLTYFQNEAQLEKSRLLSDRFSAERPKGSFSTLEIQRTEQGDSAMYLCASGQGAYEQYFGPGTRLTVT.

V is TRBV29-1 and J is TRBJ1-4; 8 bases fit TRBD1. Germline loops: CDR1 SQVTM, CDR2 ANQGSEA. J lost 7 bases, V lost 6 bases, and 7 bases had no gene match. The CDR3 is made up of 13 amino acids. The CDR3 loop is CSVPITGGEKLFF. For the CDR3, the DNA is TGCAGCGTACCAATAACAGGGGGTGAAAAACTGTTTTTT. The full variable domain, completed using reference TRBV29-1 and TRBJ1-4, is SAVISQKPSRDICQRGTSLTIQCQVDSQVTMMFWYRQQPGQSLTLIATANQGSEATYESGFVIDKFPISRPNLTFSTLTVSNMSPEDSSIYLCSVPITGGEKLFFGSGTQLSVL.

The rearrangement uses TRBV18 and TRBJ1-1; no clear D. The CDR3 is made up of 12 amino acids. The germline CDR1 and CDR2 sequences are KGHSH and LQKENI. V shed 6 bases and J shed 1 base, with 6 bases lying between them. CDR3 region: CASSIENTEAFF. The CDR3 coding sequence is TGTGCCAGCTCTATAGAGAACACTGAAGCTTTCTTT.

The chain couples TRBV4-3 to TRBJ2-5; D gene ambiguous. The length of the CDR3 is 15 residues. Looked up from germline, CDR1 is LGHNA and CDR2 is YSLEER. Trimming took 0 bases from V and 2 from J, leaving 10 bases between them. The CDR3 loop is CASSQDAYNQETQYF. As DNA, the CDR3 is TGCGCCAGCAGCCAAGATGCTTACAATCAAGAGACCCAGTACTTC.

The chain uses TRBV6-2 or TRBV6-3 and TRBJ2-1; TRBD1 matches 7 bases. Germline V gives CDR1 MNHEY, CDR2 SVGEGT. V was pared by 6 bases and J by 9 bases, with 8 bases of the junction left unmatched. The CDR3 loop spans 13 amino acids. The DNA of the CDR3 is TGTGCCAGCAGACCTCAGACAGGGCTTGAGCAGTTCTTC. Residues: CASRPQTGLEQFF.

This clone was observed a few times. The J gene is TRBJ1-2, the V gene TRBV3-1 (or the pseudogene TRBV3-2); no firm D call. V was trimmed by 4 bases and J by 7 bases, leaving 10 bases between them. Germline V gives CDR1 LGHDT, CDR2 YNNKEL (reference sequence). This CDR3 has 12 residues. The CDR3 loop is CASSLTPGGYTF. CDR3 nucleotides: TGTGCCAGCAGCCTTACCCCAGGTGGCTACACCTTC.

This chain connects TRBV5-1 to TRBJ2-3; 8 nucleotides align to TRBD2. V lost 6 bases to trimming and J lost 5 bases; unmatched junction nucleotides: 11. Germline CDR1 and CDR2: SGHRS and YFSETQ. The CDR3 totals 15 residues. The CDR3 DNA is TGCGCCAGCACCCCCCCCGGGGGGGTTGTAGATACGCAGTATTTT. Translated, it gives CASTPPGGVVDTQYF. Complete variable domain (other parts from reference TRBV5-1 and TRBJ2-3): KAGVTQTPRYLIKTRGQQVTLSCSPISGHRSVSWYQQTPGQGLQFLFEYFSETQRNKGNFPGRFSGRQFSNSRSEMNVSTLELGDSALYLCASTPPGGVVDTQYFGPGTRLTVL.

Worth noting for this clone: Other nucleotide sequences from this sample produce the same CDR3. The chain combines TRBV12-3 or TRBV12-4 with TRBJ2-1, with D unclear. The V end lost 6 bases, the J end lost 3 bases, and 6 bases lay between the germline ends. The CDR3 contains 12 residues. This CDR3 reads CASSPIYNEQFF. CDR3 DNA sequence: TGTGCCAGCAGCCCTATCTACAATGAGCAGTTCTTC.

In DNA, the CDR3 is TGCGCCAGCAGCTTAAGACAGGGGGCAGGAGAAGAGACCCAGTACTTC. It encodes CASSLRQGAGEETQYF. The chain couples TRBV5-1 to TRBJ2-5; 10 bases line up with TRBD1. CDR1 and CDR2 from the germline V gene are SGHRS and YFSETQ. The CDR3 is made up of 16 amino acids. Unmatched junction bases numbered 7, after V lost 2 bases and J lost 3 bases.

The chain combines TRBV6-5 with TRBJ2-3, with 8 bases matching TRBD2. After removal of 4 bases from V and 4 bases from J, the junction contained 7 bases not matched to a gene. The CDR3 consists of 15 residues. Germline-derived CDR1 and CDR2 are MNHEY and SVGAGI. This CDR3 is CASSFRAGVADTQYF. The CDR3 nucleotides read TGTGCCAGCAGTTTTCGAGCGGGGGTCGCAGATACGCAGTATTTT.

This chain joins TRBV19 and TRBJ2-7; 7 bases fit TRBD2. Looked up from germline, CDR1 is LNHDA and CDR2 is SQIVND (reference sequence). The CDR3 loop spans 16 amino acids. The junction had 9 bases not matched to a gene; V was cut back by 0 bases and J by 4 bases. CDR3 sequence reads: CASSIEVAGVGYEQYF. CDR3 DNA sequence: TGTGCCAGTAGTATAGAGGTAGCGGGCGTCGGGTACGAGCAGTACTTC. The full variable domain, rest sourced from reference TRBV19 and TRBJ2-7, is DGGITQSPKYLFRKEGQNVTLSCEQNLNHDAMYWYRQDPGQGLRLIYYSQIVNDFQKGDIAEGYSVSREKKESFPLTVTSAQKNPTAFYLCASSIEVAGVGYEQYFGPGTRLTVT.

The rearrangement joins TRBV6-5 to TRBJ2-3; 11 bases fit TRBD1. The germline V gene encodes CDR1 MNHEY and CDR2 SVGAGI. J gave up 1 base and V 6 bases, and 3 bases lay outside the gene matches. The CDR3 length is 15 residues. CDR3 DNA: TGTGCCAGCAGAGGGACAGGGGGTGGCACAGATACGCAGTATTTT. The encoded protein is CASRGTGGGTDTQYF.

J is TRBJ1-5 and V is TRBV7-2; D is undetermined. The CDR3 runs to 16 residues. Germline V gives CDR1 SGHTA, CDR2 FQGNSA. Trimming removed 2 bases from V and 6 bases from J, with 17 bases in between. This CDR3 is CASSLFGGRVGQPQHF. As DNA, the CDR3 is TGTGCCAGCAGCTTATTTGGAGGGAGGGTGGGTCAGCCCCAGCATTTT.

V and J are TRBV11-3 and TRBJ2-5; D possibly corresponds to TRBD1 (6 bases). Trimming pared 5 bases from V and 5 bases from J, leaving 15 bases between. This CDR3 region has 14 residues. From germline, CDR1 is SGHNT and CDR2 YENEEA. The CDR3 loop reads CASSPRTGLETQYF. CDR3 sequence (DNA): TGTGCCAGCAGCCCCCGAACAGGGTTGGAGACCCAGTACTTC.

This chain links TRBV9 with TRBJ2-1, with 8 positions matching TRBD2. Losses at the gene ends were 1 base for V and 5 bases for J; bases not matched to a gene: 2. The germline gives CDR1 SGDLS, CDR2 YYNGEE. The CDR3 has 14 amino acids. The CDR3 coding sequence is TGTGCCAGCAGCGTACTAGCGGGTAACAATGAGCAGTTCTTC. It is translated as CASSVLAGNNEQFF.

The CDR3 DNA sequence: TGTGCCAGCAGCTGGACCGGGGACTTCACAGATACGCAGTATTTT. Protein sequence: CASSWTGDFTDTQYF. V is TRBV9 and J is TRBJ2-3; possible D gene TRBD2, 6 bases. Germline assignment: CDR1 SGDLS and CDR2 YYNGEE. V was cut by 4 bases and J by 2 bases, with 14 bases left in between. The CDR3 consists of 15 residues.